Described below is a single T cell receptor (beta chain) sequence and its context. This sample was taken from a study of blood T cell repertoires in COVID-19. The wider study: Material from acute and convalescent COVID-19 was sourced from the United States, Italy and Spain. PBMCs, B-cell-depleted T cells, or T cells were the source of the cDNA or gDNA that made up the material.

The CDR3 consists of 15 residues. In the study's own analysis: Estimation of nucleated cell counts was performed using reference gene primer amplification. TCRdb's table, derived via immunoSEQ multiplex PCR, lists solely in-frame clones and lacks some. V and J calls and clone size are as listed in that table; D and trimming were resolved from the DNA. The data contain about 100,000 clones, about 83% of them singletons. Sequenced: peripheral blood. The rearrangement uses TRBV12-2 and TRBJ2-1; the D call TRBD2 from the table was never checked on the DNA. TRBV12-2 is marked as a pseudogene. This TCR derives from a man aged 40-55 years with active or convalescent COVID-19. The CDR3 here is CASRYSGNRYNEQFF. CDR3 bases: TGTGCAAGTCGCTACTCGGGGAACCGGTACAATGAGCAGTTCTTC.